This T cell receptor beta chain derives from a study of blood T cell repertoires in COVID-19. Study as a whole: From T cells, B-cell-depleted T cells, or PBMCs came the material, which was cDNA or gDNA.

This CDR3 has 17 residues. CDR1 is MNHEY, CDR2 SMNVEV, per germline (reference sequence). J gave up 8 bases and V 2 bases, and 13 bases lay outside the gene matches. Method: immunoSEQ multiplex PCR; TCRdb's copy keeps in-frame clones and lacks some. The sample lists roughly 120,000 clones; 75% to 95% were seen once. V gene TRBV27 combines with J gene TRBJ2-1, with 9 bases aligning to TRBD1. Sample: peripheral blood. The receptor comes from a human donor with active COVID-19. The donor label of this sample is uncertain. The CDR3 loop reads CASSLQNRGTGTDEQFF. In DNA, the CDR3 is TGTGCCAGCAGTTTACAAAATCGGGGGACAGGGACGGATGAGCAGTTCTTC.